Reported below is one T cell receptor beta chain. This sample was included in a study of blood T cell repertoires in COVID-19. The CDR3 runs to 15 residues. Germline V gives CDR1 SGHKS, CDR2 YYEKEE (reference sequence). After removal of 0 bases from V and 4 bases from J, the junction contained 4 bases not matched to a gene. Sequencing used immunoSEQ multiplex PCR; TCRdb keeps in-frame clones, though not all of them. The sample gives approximately 360,000 clones, roughly four fifths of which show up once; 5% to 5.5% is in the top ten. This rearrangement joins TRBV5-5 to TRBJ1-1; TRBD1 matches 9 bases. Sequencing used PBMCs or T cells enriched from blood (not recorded which). This TCR derives from a woman between 50 and 59 years old who had recovered from COVID-19. The CDR3 region has the DNA TGTGCCAGCAGCTTGGAGGGACAGGGCATCACTGAAGCTTTCTTT. It specifies CASSLEGQGITEAFF.